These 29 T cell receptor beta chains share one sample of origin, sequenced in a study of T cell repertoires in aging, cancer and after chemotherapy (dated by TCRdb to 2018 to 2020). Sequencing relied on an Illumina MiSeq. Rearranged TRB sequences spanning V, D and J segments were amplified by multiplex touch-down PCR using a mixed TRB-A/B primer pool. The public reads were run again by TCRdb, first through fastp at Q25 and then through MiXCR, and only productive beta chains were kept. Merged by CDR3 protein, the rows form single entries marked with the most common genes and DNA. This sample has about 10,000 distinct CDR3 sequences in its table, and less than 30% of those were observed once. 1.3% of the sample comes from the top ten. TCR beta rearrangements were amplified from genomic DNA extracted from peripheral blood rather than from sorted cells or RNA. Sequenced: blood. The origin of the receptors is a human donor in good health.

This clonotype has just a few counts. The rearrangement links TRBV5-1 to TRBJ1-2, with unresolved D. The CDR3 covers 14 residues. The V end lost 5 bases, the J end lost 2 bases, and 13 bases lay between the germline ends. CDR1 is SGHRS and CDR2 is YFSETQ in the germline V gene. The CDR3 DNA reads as TGCGCCAGCAGGGAGGCAGGAGGGAACTATGGCTACACCTTC. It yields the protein CASREAGGNYGYTF.

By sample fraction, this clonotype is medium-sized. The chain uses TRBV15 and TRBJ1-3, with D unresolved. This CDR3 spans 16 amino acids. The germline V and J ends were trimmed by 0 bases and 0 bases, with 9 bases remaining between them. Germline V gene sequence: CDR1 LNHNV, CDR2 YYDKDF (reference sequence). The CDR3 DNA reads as TGTGCCACCAGCAGAGATCAGGCGACCTCTGGAAACACCATATATTTT. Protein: CATSRDQATSGNTIYF.

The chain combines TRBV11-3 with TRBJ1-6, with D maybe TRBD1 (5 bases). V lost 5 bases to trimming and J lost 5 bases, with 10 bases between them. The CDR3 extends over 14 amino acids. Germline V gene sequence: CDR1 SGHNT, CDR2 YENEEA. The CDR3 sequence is CASSRGRDNSPLHF. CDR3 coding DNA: TGTGCCAGCAGCCGAGGCAGGGATAATTCACCCCTCCACTTT. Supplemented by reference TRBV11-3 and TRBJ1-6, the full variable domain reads EAGVVQSPRYKIIEKKQPVAFWCNPISGHNTLYWYLQNLGQGPELLIRYENEEAVDDSQLPKDRFSAERLKGVDSTLKIQPAELGDSAVYLCASSRGRDNSPLHFGNGTRLTVT.

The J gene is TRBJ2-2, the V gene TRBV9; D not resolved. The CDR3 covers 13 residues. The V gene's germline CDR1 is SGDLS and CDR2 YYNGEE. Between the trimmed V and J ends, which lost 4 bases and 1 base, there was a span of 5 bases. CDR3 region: CASSSWNTGELFF. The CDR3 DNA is TGTGCCAGCAGCAGTTGGAACACCGGGGAGCTGTTTTTT.

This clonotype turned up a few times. CDR3 sequence reads: CASSSLPRRGLYSGANVLTF. CDR3 DNA sequence: TGTGCCAGCAGCTCCCTACCCCGCAGGGGGCTATACTCTGGGGCCAACGTCCTGACTTTC. The chain uses TRBV7-3 and TRBJ2-6; 8 bases map to TRBD1. Per the germline V gene, CDR1 is SGHTA and CDR2 is FQGTGA. This CDR3 spans 20 amino acids. The junction had 14 bases not matched to a gene; V was cut back by 4 bases and J by 0 bases.

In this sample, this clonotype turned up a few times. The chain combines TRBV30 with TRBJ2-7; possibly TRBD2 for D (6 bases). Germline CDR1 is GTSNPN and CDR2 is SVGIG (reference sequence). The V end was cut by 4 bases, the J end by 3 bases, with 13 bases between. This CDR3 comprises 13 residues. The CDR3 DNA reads TGTGCCTGGAAGCCGGGAGAAGGCTACGAGCAGTACTTC. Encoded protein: CAWKPGEGYEQYF.

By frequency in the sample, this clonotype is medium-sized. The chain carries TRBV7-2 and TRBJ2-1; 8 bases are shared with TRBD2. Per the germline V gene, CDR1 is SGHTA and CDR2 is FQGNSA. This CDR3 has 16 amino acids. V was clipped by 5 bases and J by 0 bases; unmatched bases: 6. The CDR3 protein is CASSRSGASSYNEQFF. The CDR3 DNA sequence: TGTGCCAGCAGCCGTAGCGGGGCCAGCTCCTACAATGAGCAGTTCTTC.

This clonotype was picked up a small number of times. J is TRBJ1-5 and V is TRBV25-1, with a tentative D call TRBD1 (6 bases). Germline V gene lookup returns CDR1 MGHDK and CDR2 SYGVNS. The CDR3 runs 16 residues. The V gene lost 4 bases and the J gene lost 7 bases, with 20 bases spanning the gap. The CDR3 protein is CASSASPGTTGQPQHF. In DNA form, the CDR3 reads TGTGCCAGCAGTGCCTCCCCCGGGACAACGGGACAGCCCCAGCATTTT.

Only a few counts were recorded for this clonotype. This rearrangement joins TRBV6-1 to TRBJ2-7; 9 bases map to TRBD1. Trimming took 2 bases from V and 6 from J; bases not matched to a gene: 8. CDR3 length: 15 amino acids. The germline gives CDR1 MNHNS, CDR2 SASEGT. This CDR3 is CASSERDRASSEQYF. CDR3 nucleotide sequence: TGTGCCAGCAGTGAACGGGACAGGGCTAGTTCCGAGCAGTACTTC.

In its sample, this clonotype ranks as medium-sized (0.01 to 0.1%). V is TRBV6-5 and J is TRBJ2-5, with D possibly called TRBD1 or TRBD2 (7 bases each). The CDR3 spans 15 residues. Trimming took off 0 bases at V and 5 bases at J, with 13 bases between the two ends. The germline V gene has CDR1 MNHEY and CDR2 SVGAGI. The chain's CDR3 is CASSYSAGGGETQYF. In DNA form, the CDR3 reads TGTGCCAGCAGTTACTCGGCAGGGGGGGGGGAGACCCAGTACTTC.

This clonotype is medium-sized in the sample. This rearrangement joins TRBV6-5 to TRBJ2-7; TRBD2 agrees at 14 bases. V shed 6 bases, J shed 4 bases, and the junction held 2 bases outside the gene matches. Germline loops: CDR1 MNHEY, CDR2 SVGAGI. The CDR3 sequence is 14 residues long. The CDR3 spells CASSGTSGSYEQYF. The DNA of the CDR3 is TGTGCCAGCAGCGGGACTAGCGGGAGTTACGAGCAGTACTTC.

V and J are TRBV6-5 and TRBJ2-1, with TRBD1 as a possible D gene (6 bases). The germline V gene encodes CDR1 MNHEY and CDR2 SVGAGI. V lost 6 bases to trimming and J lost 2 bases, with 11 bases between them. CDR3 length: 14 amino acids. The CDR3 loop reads CASSPQGPYNEQFF. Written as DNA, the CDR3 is TGTGCCAGCAGCCCTCAGGGGCCCTACAATGAGCAGTTCTTC.

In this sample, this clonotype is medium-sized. CDR3 sequence reads: CSARGQVYGYTF. CDR3 coding DNA: TGCAGCGCCAGGGGACAGGTCTATGGCTACACCTTC. This chain uses TRBV29-1 with TRBJ1-2, with 8 bases aligning to TRBD1. CDR1 is SQVTM and CDR2 is ANQGSEA in the germline V gene. V trimming: 7 bases; J trimming: 4 bases; junction bases outside the gene matches: 5. The CDR3 covers 12 residues.

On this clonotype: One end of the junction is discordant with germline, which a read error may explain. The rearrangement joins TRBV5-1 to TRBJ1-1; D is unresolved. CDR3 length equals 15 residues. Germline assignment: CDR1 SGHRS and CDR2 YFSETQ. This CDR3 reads CASSAPGVGNTEAFF. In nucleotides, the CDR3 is TGTGCCAGCAGTGCCCCCGGGGTGGGGAACACTGAAGCTTTCTTT. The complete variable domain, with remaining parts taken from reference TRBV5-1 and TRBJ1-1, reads KAGVTQTPRYLIKTRGQQVTLSCSPISGHRSVSWYQQTPGQGLQFLFEYFSETQRNKGNFPGRFSGRQFSNSRSEMNVSTLELGDSALYLCASSAPGVGNTEAFFGQGTRLTVV.

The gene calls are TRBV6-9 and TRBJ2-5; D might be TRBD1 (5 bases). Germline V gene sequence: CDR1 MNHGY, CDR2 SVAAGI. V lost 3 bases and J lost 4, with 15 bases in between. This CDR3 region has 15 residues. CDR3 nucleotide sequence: TGTGCCAGCAGTTACTTCGGCAGGGTGGGAGAGACCCAGTACTTC. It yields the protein CASSYFGRVGETQYF.

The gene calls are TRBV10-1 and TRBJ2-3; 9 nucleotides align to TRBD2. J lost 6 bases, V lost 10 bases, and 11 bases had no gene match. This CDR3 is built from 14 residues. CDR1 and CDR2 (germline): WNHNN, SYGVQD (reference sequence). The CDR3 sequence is CATAPGLALDTQYF. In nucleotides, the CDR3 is TGCGCCACCGCCCCGGGACTAGCCCTCGATACGCAGTATTTT.

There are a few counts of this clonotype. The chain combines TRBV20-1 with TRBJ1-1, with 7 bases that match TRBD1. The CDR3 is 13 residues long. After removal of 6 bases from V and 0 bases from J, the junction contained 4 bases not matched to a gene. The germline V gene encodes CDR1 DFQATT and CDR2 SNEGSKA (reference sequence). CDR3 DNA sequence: TGCAGTGCACCGGACAGGATGAACACTGAAGCTTTCTTT. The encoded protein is CSAPDRMNTEAFF.

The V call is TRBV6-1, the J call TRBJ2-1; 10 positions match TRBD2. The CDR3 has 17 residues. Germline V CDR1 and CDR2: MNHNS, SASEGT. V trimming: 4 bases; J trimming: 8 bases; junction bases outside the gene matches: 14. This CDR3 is CASSGLAGDALFYEQFF. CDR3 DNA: TGTGCCAGCAGTGGGCTAGCGGGAGATGCCCTATTCTATGAGCAGTTCTTC.

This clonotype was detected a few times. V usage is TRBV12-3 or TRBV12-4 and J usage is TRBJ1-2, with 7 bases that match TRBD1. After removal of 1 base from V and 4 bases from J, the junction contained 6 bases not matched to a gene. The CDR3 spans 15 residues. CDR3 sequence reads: CASSLDRQGVYGYTF. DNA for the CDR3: TGTGCCAGCAGTTTAGACCGGCAGGGGGTCTATGGCTACACCTTC.

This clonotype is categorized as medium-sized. The CDR3 loop is CSAPDTPRVPLHF. CDR3 DNA sequence: TGCAGTGCCCCAGACACCCCGAGGGTCCCCCTCCACTTT. V and J are TRBV20-1 and TRBJ1-6; D remains unclear. V was shortened by 6 bases and J by 13 bases, with 19 bases between the two germline ends. The CDR3 contains 13 residues. The germline V gene has CDR1 DFQATT and CDR2 SNEGSKA (reference sequence).

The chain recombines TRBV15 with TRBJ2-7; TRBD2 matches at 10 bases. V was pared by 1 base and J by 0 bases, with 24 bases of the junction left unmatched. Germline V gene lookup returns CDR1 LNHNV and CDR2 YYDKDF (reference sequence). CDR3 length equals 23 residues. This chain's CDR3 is CATSRAPPLGNPSGSPSSYEQYF. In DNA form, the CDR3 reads TGTGCCACCAGCAGAGCCCCCCCCTTAGGGAACCCTAGCGGGAGCCCAAGCTCCTACGAGCAGTACTTC.

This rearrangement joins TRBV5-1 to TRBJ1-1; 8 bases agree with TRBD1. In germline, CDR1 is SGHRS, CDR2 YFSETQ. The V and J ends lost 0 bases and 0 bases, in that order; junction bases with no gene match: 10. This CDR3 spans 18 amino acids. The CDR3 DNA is TGCGCCAGCAGCTTGGAGAGACAGGGGCACCCCCTGAACACTGAAGCTTTCTTT. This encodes CASSLERQGHPLNTEAFF.

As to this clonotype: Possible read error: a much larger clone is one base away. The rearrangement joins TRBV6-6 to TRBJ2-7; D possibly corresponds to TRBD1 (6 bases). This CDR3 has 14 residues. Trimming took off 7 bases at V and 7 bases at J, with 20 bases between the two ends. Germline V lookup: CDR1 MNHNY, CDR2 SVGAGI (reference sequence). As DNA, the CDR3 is TGTGCCAGCACCCGGGACACCTGGACGGGTGAGCAGTACTTC. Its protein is CASTRDTWTGEQYF.

CDR3 DNA: TGTGCCAGCCCGAGACAGGCCCCGGGGGCTAGCGGGAGAAATGAGCAGTTCTTC. Translating gives CASPRQAPGASGRNEQFF. J is TRBJ2-1 and V is TRBV18; 10 nucleotides align to TRBD2. Trimming took 8 bases from V and 7 from J; bases not matched to a gene: 20. CDR1 and CDR2 (germline): KGHSH, LQKENI. CDR3 size: 18 residues.

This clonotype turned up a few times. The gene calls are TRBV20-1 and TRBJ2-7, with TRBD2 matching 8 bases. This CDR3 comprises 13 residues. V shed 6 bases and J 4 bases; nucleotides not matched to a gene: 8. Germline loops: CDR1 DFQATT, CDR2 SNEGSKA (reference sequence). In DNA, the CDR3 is TGCAGTGCGAAGCAGCGGGAGCCTTACGAGCAGTACTTC. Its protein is CSAKQREPYEQYF.

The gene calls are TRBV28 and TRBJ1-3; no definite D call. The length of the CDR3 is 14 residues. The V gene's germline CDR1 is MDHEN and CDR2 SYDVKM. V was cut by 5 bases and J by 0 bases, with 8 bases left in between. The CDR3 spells CASSRESSGNTIYF. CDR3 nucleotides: TGTGCCAGCAGTCGGGAAAGCTCTGGAAACACCATATATTTT.

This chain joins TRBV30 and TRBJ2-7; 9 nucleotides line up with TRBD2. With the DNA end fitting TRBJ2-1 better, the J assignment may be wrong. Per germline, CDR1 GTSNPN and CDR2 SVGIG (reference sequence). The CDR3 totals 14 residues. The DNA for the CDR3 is TGTGCCAGTTTAGGTAGCGGGAGTGGCTATGAGCAGTTCTTC. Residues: CASLGSGSGYEQFF.

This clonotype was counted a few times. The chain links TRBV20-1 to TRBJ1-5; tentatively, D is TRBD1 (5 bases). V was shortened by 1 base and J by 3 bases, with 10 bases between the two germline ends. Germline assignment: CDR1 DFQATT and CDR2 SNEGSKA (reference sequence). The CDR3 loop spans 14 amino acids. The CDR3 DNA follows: TGCAGTGCTAGAGCCTTCAGGGCCAATCAGCCCCAGCATTTT. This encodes CSARAFRANQPQHF.

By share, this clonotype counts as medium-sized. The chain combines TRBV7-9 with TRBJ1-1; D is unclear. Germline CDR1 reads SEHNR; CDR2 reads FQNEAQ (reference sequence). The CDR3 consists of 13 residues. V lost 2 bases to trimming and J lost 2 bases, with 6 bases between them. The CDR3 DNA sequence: TGTGCCAGCAGCTTAAGCGGAAACACTGAAGCTTTCTTT. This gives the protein CASSLSGNTEAFF.